A selection of T cell receptor beta chains follows, all from one sample in a study of control samples from healthy donors and cancer patients. The protocol was immunoSEQ multiplex PCR, while the TCRdb copy is restricted to in-frame clones and leaves out a portion. The sample consists of some 110,000 clones, more than 85% of them appearing once. Material for sequencing was blood. The receptors come from a man aged 30 to 45 in good health. Each CDR3 is given with its conserved first and last residue. A D gene is named only where the DNA matches it firmly. For some rows the clone size is stated as once, few or many, or as a class when expanded; others skip it.

>TRBV6-5|.|TRBJ1-1|.
CASSYSTANTEAFF
TGTGCCAGCAGTTACTCGACAGCTAACACTGAAGCTTTCTTT
>TRBV11-2|TRBD1|TRBJ2-2|.
CASSFSGTGDNTGELFF
TGTGCCAGCAGTTTTAGTGGGACAGGGGATAACACCGGGGAGCTGTTTTTT
>TRBV19|.|TRBJ2-7|.
CASSRGERTPYEQYF
TGTGCCAGTAGTCGAGGAGAGCGTACCCCCTACGAGCAGTACTTC
>TRBV11-2|TRBD1|TRBJ2-1|.
CASSLASAGGQNEQFF
TGTGCCAGCAGCTTAGCCTCTGCAGGGGGCCAGAATGAGCAGTTCTTC
>TRBV6-5|.|TRBJ1-2|.
CASSSKNGYTF
TGTGCCAGCAGTAGCAAGAATGGCTACACCTTC
>TRBV14|.|TRBJ2-3|.
CASSPLVGARDTQYF
TGTGCCAGCAGCCCCTTAGTCGGGGCGCGGGATACGCAGTATTTT
>TRBV7-2|.|TRBJ2-1|.
CASSQGGGNEQFF
TGTGCCAGCAGCCAGGGAGGAGGCAATGAGCAGTTCTTC
>TRBV5-6|.|TRBJ1-5|.
CASSLGLYSNQPQHF
TGTGCCAGCAGCTTGGGGCTTTATAGCAATCAGCCCCAGCATTTT
>TRBV28|.|TRBJ1-2|.
CASSLGAAQVYGYTF
TGTGCCAGCAGTTTAGGGGCAGCACAGGTCTATGGCTACACCTTC
>TRBV6-6|.|TRBJ2-3|.
CASSYSGGGTDTQYF
TGTGCCAGCAGTTACTCAGGGGGGGGGACAGATACGCAGTATTTT
>TRBV24-1|.|TRBJ1-2|once
CATIVVQGHNYGYTF
TGTGCCACCATCGTTGTGCAGGGACATAACTATGGCTACACCTTC
>TRBV19|.|TRBJ1-1|.
CASRVRGSNTEAFF
TGTGCCAGTAGGGTGCGCGGGTCGAACACTGAAGCTTTCTTT
>TRBV2|.|TRBJ2-7|.
CASSEARGGEQYF
TGTGCCAGCAGTGAAGCGCGAGGTGGCGAGCAGTACTTC
>TRBV9|.|TRBJ2-7|.
CASSVGASGLDEQYF
TGTGCCAGCAGCGTGGGGGCTAGCGGCCTTGACGAGCAGTACTTC
>TRBV7-3|TRBD2|TRBJ2-2|.
CASSPITLAGNTGELFF
TGTGCCAGCAGCCCCATTACCCTAGCGGGGAACACCGGGGAGCTGTTTTTT
>TRBV9|.|TRBJ2-3|.
CASRQGGGTDTQYF
TGTGCCAGCAGACAGGGTGGTGGCACAGATACGCAGTATTTT
>TRBV21-1|.|TRBJ1-5|.
CASSKVSEGDDQPQHF
TGTGCCAGCAGCAAAGTTTCGGAAGGGGATGATCAGCCCCAGCATTTT
>TRBV7-9|.|TRBJ2-5|.
CASSYTGTYQETQYF
TGTGCCAGCAGCTACACAGGGACGTACCAAGAGACCCAGTACTTC
>TRBV2|.|TRBJ1-5|once
CASSDRNQPQHF
TGTGCCAGCAGTGACAGAAATCAGCCCCAGCATTTT
>TRBV9|TRBD2|TRBJ2-3|.
CASSATAGGNTDTQYF
TGTGCCAGCAGCGCGACGGCGGGGGGGAACACAGATACGCAGTATTTT
>TRBV5-1|.|TRBJ1-3|.
CASSLGGDTSGNTIYF
TGCGCCAGCAGCTTGGGAGGGGATACCTCTGGAAACACCATATATTTT
>TRBV6-5|TRBD1|TRBJ1-2|once
CASSRGHYGYTF
TGTGCCAGCAGCAGGGGGCATTATGGCTACACCTTC
>TRBV7-3|.|TRBJ1-6|.
CASSSRTHSPLHF
TGTGCCAGCAGCTCTAGGACTCATTCACCCCTCCACTTT
>TRBV3-1/TRBV3-2|TRBD1|TRBJ1-6|.
CASSPWDRDNSPLHF
TGTGCCAGCAGCCCTTGGGACAGAGATAATTCACCCCTCCACTTT
>TRBV5-5|.|TRBJ1-1|once
CASSEDPLDTEAFF
TGTGCCAGCAGCGAGGACCCCCTTGACACTGAAGCTTTCTTT
>TRBV5-4|TRBD2|TRBJ2-1|few
CASSLRLAGDNEQFF
TGTGCCAGCAGCTTGCGGCTAGCGGGGGACAATGAGCAGTTCTTC
>TRBV7-9|.|TRBJ2-5|few
CASTPSTWDLTQYF
TGTGCCAGCACCCCTTCGACGTGGGACTTGACCCAGTACTTC
>TRBV7-9|TRBD1|TRBJ1-1|.
CASSQGQVNTEAFF
TGTGCCAGCAGCCAGGGACAGGTTAACACTGAAGCTTTCTTT
>TRBV4-1|TRBD1|TRBJ1-1|once
CASSQEGGQGNTEAFF
TGCGCCAGCAGCCAAGAGGGGGGACAGGGAAACACTGAAGCTTTCTTT
>TRBV10-2|TRBD2|TRBJ2-7|.
CAAREGLAGAVEQYF
TGCGCCGCACGCGAGGGGTTAGCGGGGGCGGTCGAGCAGTACTTC
>TRBV7-2|.|TRBJ1-2|.
CASSLKTAGNYGYTF
TGTGCCAGCAGCTTAAAGACAGCCGGGAACTATGGCTACACCTTC
>TRBV5-5|.|TRBJ1-4|.
CASSLASPRPNEKLFF
TGTGCCAGCAGCTTGGCCAGTCCCAGACCTAATGAAAAACTGTTTTTT
>TRBV7-9|.|TRBJ1-1|.
CVSSSSSGETVNTEAFF
TGTGTCAGCAGCTCGTCCTCTGGAGAAACGGTGAACACTGAAGCTTTCTTT
>TRBV27|.|TRBJ1-6|once
CASSYRVGNSPLHF
TGTGCCAGCAGTTACAGGGTAGGCAATTCACCCCTCCACTTT
>TRBV5-6|TRBD1|TRBJ1-1|.
CASSRQGVVRNTEAFF
TGTGCCAGCAGCCGACAGGGGGTAGTGAGGAACACTGAAGCTTTCTTT
>TRBV7-7|.|TRBJ2-2|.
CASSPGVNTGELFF
TGTGCCAGCAGCCCCGGAGTGAACACCGGGGAGCTGTTTTTT
>TRBV3-1/TRBV3-2|.|TRBJ1-3|.
CASSQVMGSGNTIYF
TGTGCCAGCAGCCAAGTCATGGGTTCCGGAAACACCATATATTTT
>TRBV5-1|.|TRBJ1-3|.
CASSLGDTIYF
TGCGCCAGTTCCCTCGGGGACACCATATATTTT
>TRBV18|.|TRBJ2-3|.
CASSPTASTDTQYF
TGTGCCAGCTCACCAACAGCTAGCACAGATACGCAGTATTTT
>TRBV5-6|TRBD1|TRBJ2-5|.
CASSRRTGKETQYF
TGTGCCAGCAGCCGACGGACAGGGAAGGAGACCCAGTACTTC
>TRBV5-1|.|TRBJ2-4|.
CASSPEAGAKNIQYF
TGCGCCAGCTCCCCCGAGGCAGGAGCCAAAAACATTCAGTACTTC
>TRBV11-2|.|TRBJ1-2|.
CASSLSWQGYGYTF
TGTGCCAGCAGCTTATCTTGGCAGGGCTATGGCTACACCTTC
>TRBV7-2|.|TRBJ1-6|.
CASSLVGSQYSPLHF
TGTGCCAGCAGCTTAGTTGGCAGTCAATATTCACCCCTCCACTTT
>TRBV5-6|.|TRBJ1-3|.
CASSRSGSISGNTIYF
TGTGCCAGCAGCCGCTCGGGGTCAATCTCTGGAAACACCATATATTTT
>TRBV7-2|.|TRBJ1-1|.
CASSSPWVRGIGTEAFF
TGTGCCAGCAGCTCCCCGTGGGTAAGGGGCATAGGGACTGAAGCTTTCTTT
>TRBV10-2|.|TRBJ1-1|.
CASRISGIEAFF
TGCGCCAGCAGAATTTCAGGGATTGAAGCTTTCTTT